These T cell receptor beta chains were read from a single sample in a study of cytomegalovirus exposure and HLA in healthy donors. Data came from immunoSEQ multiplex PCR; TCRdb stores just in-frame clones and leaves some out. The repertoire includes some 120,000 clones, 73% of them detected once, and 2.1% sits in the top ten. Material for sequencing was PBMCs. These receptors were collected from a woman aged 40 to 50 in good health and CMV-seropositive. CDR3s include the opening cysteine and the closing phenylalanine or tryptophan. The order of the fields is V gene, D gene, clone size, J gene, CDR3 protein, CDR3 DNA. A D gene is named only where the DNA matches it firmly. Size tells how often a clone was seen (once, few, many) or the class of an expanded clone, and some rows leave it out.

V gene: TRBV6-1
D gene: -
clone size: few
J gene: TRBJ2-7
CDR3 protein: CASSEEAGGTYEQYF
CDR3 DNA: TGTGCCAGCAGTGAAGAGGCAGGGGGGACCTACGAGCAGTACTTC

V gene: TRBV6-1
D gene: TRBD1
clone size: -
J gene: TRBJ1-1
CDR3 protein: CASSEGWGAGGNTEAFF
CDR3 DNA: TGTGCCAGCAGTGAGGGATGGGGGGCAGGGGGCAACACTGAAGCTTTCTTT

V gene: TRBV7-2
D gene: TRBD2
clone size: once
J gene: TRBJ2-1
CDR3 protein: CASSPAGGSYNEQFF
CDR3 DNA: TGTGCCAGCAGCCCAGCGGGGGGTTCCTACAATGAGCAGTTCTTC

V gene: TRBV19
D gene: -
clone size: -
J gene: TRBJ1-2
CDR3 protein: CASSPQASGYGYTF
CDR3 DNA: TGTGCCAGTAGTCCCCAGGCTAGCGGCTATGGCTACACCTTC

V gene: TRBV5-1
D gene: -
clone size: few
J gene: TRBJ2-7
CDR3 protein: CASSLSWGGNEQYF
CDR3 DNA: TGCGCCAGCAGCTTGAGTTGGGGCGGCAACGAGCAGTACTTC

V gene: TRBV28
D gene: -
clone size: -
J gene: TRBJ2-1
CDR3 protein: CASSLRAPGSRDFLSYNEQFF
CDR3 DNA: TGTGCCAGCAGTTTAAGGGCGCCGGGTTCTCGGGACTTCCTGTCCTACAATGAGCAGTTCTTC

V gene: TRBV6-6
D gene: TRBD2
clone size: -
J gene: TRBJ2-3
CDR3 protein: CASSYARGGPTDTQYF
CDR3 DNA: TGTGCCAGCAGTTACGCGCGGGGGGGCCCCACAGATACGCAGTATTTT

V gene: TRBV5-1
D gene: TRBD1
clone size: -
J gene: TRBJ1-5
CDR3 protein: CASSPPPGQGSYSNQPQHF
CDR3 DNA: TGCGCCAGCAGCCCCCCCCCGGGACAGGGTTCTTATAGCAATCAGCCCCAGCATTTT

V gene: TRBV10-3
D gene: TRBD2
clone size: once
J gene: TRBJ2-3
CDR3 protein: CAISESSGTSEHYTDTQYF
CDR3 DNA: TGTGCCATCAGTGAGTCCTCCGGGACTAGCGAACACTACACAGATACGCAGTATTTT

V gene: TRBV6-5
D gene: TRBD2
clone size: -
J gene: TRBJ2-1
CDR3 protein: CASLGSGRGNEQFF
CDR3 DNA: TGTGCCAGCTTAGGTAGCGGGAGAGGGAATGAGCAGTTCTTC

V gene: TRBV6-5
D gene: -
clone size: -
J gene: TRBJ1-2
CDR3 protein: CASSYSRQIYGYTF
CDR3 DNA: TGTGCCAGCAGTTACTCTCGCCAGATCTATGGCTACACCTTC

V gene: TRBV6-5
D gene: TRBD2
clone size: -
J gene: TRBJ2-7
CDR3 protein: CASSSPGGGKYEQYF
CDR3 DNA: TGTGCCAGCAGCTCCCCCGGGGGGGGCAAGTACGAGCAGTACTTC

V gene: TRBV9
D gene: TRBD2
clone size: once
J gene: TRBJ2-2
CDR3 protein: CASRASGMNTGELFF
CDR3 DNA: TGTGCCAGCAGAGCTAGCGGAATGAACACCGGGGAGCTGTTTTTT

V gene: TRBV9
D gene: TRBD2
clone size: -
J gene: TRBJ2-5
CDR3 protein: CASSGERTSTSETQYF
CDR3 DNA: TGTGCCAGCAGCGGGGAGCGGACTAGCACATCTGAGACCCAGTACTTC

V gene: TRBV5-6
D gene: -
clone size: few
J gene: TRBJ2-7
CDR3 protein: CASSLNRPTYEQYF
CDR3 DNA: TGTGCCAGCAGCTTGAACAGGCCGACCTACGAGCAGTACTTC

V gene: TRBV18
D gene: -
clone size: -
J gene: TRBJ1-4
CDR3 protein: CASSPAGVGTNEKLFF
CDR3 DNA: TGTGCCAGCTCACCAGCAGGGGTCGGGACTAATGAAAAACTGTTTTTT

V gene: TRBV6-4
D gene: -
clone size: -
J gene: TRBJ2-2
CDR3 protein: CASSLFSTGELFF
CDR3 DNA: TGTGCCAGCAGTTTGTTTAGCACCGGGGAGCTGTTTTTT

V gene: TRBV27
D gene: TRBD1
clone size: -
J gene: TRBJ1-2
CDR3 protein: CASSRTGGNGYTF
CDR3 DNA: TGTGCCAGCAGTCGGACAGGGGGCAATGGCTACACCTTC

V gene: TRBV6-1
D gene: -
clone size: -
J gene: TRBJ2-7
CDR3 protein: CASRVTSIYEQYF
CDR3 DNA: TGTGCCAGCAGGGTTACTAGTATCTACGAGCAGTACTTC

V gene: TRBV5-1
D gene: TRBD1
clone size: -
J gene: TRBJ1-1
CDR3 protein: CASSIDRADTEAFF
CDR3 DNA: TGCGCCAGCAGCATAGACAGGGCTGACACTGAAGCTTTCTTT

V gene: TRBV4-3
D gene: -
clone size: once
J gene: TRBJ1-2
CDR3 protein: CASSQDLGQTRGYTF
CDR3 DNA: TGCGCCAGCAGCCAAGATCTGGGGCAGACTCGCGGCTACACCTTC

V gene: TRBV7-5
D gene: -
clone size: -
J gene: TRBJ2-7
CDR3 protein: CVRSFLVAGGYYEQYF
CDR3 DNA: TGTGTCAGAAGCTTTCTGGTAGCGGGGGGTTACTACGAGCAGTACTTC

V gene: TRBV28
D gene: -
clone size: few
J gene: TRBJ2-4
CDR3 protein: CASRLQSTGGIQYF
CDR3 DNA: TGTGCCAGCAGGTTGCAGTCTACCGGGGGCATTCAGTACTTC

V gene: TRBV2
D gene: -
clone size: -
J gene: TRBJ1-3
CDR3 protein: CASSVELNSGNTIYF
CDR3 DNA: TGTGCCAGCAGTGTCGAACTGAACTCTGGAAACACCATATATTTT

V gene: TRBV5-6
D gene: TRBD1
clone size: few
J gene: TRBJ1-2
CDR3 protein: CASSLASQGANYGYTF
CDR3 DNA: TGTGCCAGCAGCTTGGCCTCTCAGGGGGCCAACTATGGCTACACCTTC

V gene: TRBV18
D gene: TRBD1
clone size: -
J gene: TRBJ1-2
CDR3 protein: CASSPYHGQGGYGYTF
CDR3 DNA: TGTGCCAGCTCACCATACCATGGACAGGGAGGCTATGGCTACACCTTC